These 20 T cell receptor beta chains came from one sample sequenced in a study of blood T cell repertoires in COVID-19. Assay: immunoSEQ multiplex PCR; the TCRdb copy retains only in-frame clones and omits some. The sample holds fewer than 150,000 clones, 85% to 90% seen once. Material: peripheral blood. These receptors were taken from a woman aged 80 or over with acute or convalescent COVID-19.

The V and J genes are TRBV3-1 (or the pseudogene TRBV3-2) and TRBJ1-1; D remains unclear. Germline loops: CDR1 LGHDT, CDR2 YNNKEL (reference sequence). The germline V and J ends were trimmed by 1 base and 11 bases, with 20 bases remaining between them. The CDR3 extends over 15 amino acids. The CDR3 is CASSQGPVSAERAFF. The CDR3 region has the DNA TGTGCCAGCAGCCAAGGACCGGTCAGTGCGGAGCGGGCTTTCTTT.

The chain is built from TRBV10-3 and TRBJ1-2; 9 nucleotides match TRBD1. The CDR3 loop spans 16 amino acids. Looked up from germline, CDR1 is ENHRY and CDR2 is SYGVKD. Losses at the gene ends were 3 bases for V and 4 bases for J; bases not matched to a gene: 9. The CDR3 loop reads CAISERGTGSSYGYTF. The CDR3 DNA is TGTGCCATCAGTGAACGAGGGACAGGGAGTAGCTATGGCTACACCTTC.

The gene calls are TRBV6-6 and TRBJ1-4, with 9 bases identical to TRBD1. V was clipped by 5 bases and J by 6 bases; unmatched bases: 7. This CDR3 is 15 amino acids long. Germline-derived CDR1 and CDR2 are MNHNY and SVGAGI (reference sequence). The chain's CDR3 is CASSRTGEAYEKLFF. In nucleotides, the CDR3 is TGTGCCAGCAGTCGGACAGGGGAAGCGTATGAAAAACTGTTTTTT.

The rearrangement joins TRBV7-2 to TRBJ1-1; D not certain. The V end was cut by 1 base, the J end by 3 bases, with 9 bases between. CDR1 and CDR2 (germline): SGHTA, FQGNSA. The CDR3 extends over 14 amino acids. CDR3 amino acids: CASSLEAGYTEAFF. CDR3 coding DNA: TGTGCCAGCAGCTTAGAGGCAGGTTACACTGAAGCTTTCTTT.

In regard to this clone: The identical CDR3 is also encoded by other nucleotide sequences in the sample. This rearrangement joins TRBV3-1 (or the pseudogene TRBV3-2) to TRBJ1-1, with unresolved D. V dropped 4 bases and J dropped 1 base, with 7 bases sitting between them. This CDR3 has 13 amino acids. CDR1 LGHDT and CDR2 YNNKEL come from the germline V gene (reference sequence). The CDR3 region is CASSRGQNTEAFF. CDR3 coding DNA: TGTGCCAGCAGCCGCGGCCAGAACACTGAAGCTTTCTTT.

The rearrangement joins TRBV6-5 to TRBJ2-3, with D possibly matching TRBD1 (6 bases). Trimming cost V 0 bases and J 2 bases, with 9 bases left between them. The CDR3 runs 15 residues. Germline V gene lookup returns CDR1 MNHEY and CDR2 SVGAGI. The CDR3 loop reads CASSYSGTNTDTQYF. DNA of the CDR3: TGTGCCAGCAGTTACTCTGGGACAAACACAGATACGCAGTATTTT.

CDR3 coding DNA: TGTGCCAGCAGCAGCTCGCAGGGAGGCTCACCCCTCCACTTT. This sequence encodes CASSSSQGGSPLHF. The chain combines TRBV28 with TRBJ1-6; possibly TRBD1 for D (5 bases). Germline values: CDR1 MDHEN, CDR2 SYDVKM. The V gene lost 6 bases and the J gene lost 10 bases, with 16 bases spanning the gap. The CDR3 has 14 amino acids.

The chain links TRBV3-1 (or the pseudogene TRBV3-2) to TRBJ1-3; D ambiguous. V lost 1 base and J 4 bases, leaving 11 bases between the germline ends. CDR1 and CDR2 (germline): LGHDT, YNNKEL (reference sequence). The CDR3 runs 15 residues. The CDR3 DNA reads TGTGCCAGCAGCCAAGCATCGGGTTTCGGAAACACCATATATTTT. It translates to CASSQASGFGNTIYF.

This chain links TRBV27 with TRBJ2-5; 10 bases agree with TRBD2. Trimming took 5 bases from V and 2 from J; bases not matched to a gene: 11. CDR1 is MNHEY and CDR2 is SMNVEV in the germline V gene (reference sequence). The CDR3 length is 17 residues. CDR3 sequence: CASSVSVSGGLQETQYF. The CDR3 DNA sequence: TGTGCCAGCAGTGTTTCGGTTAGCGGGGGGCTACAAGAGACCCAGTACTTC.

J is TRBJ2-7 and V is TRBV12-3 or TRBV12-4; unclear D gene. CDR3 length equals 11 residues. V shed 2 bases and J shed 6 bases, with 5 bases lying between them. The CDR3 is CASSLSGEQYF. The CDR3 nucleotides read TGTGCCAGCAGTTTATCGGGCGAGCAGTACTTC.

This clone was counted once. This same CDR3 is encoded by further DNA sequences in the sample. The chain recombines TRBV12-3 or TRBV12-4 with TRBJ1-2, with TRBD1 as a possible D gene (5 bases). V lost 2 bases, J lost 8 bases, and 9 bases lay in between. The CDR3 contains 12 residues. CDR3 region: CASSLQGSGYTF. In DNA, the CDR3 is TGTGCCAGCAGTTTACAGGGCAGCGGCTACACCTTC.

The sample holds one count of this clone. V gene TRBV5-1 combines with J gene TRBJ1-2; 9 nucleotides agree with TRBD1. The germline V gene has CDR1 SGHRS and CDR2 YFSETQ. This CDR3 is 15 amino acids long. V was clipped by 0 bases and J by 7 bases; unmatched bases: 7. For the CDR3, the DNA is TGCGCCAGCAGCTTGGCGAGACAGGGGGTCGGTGGCTACACCTTC. Its translation is CASSLARQGVGGYTF.

Comment on this clone: Other nucleotide sequences in the sample specify the same CDR3. The chain has TRBV7-2 and TRBJ1-1; D gene unclear. Germline V gives CDR1 SGHTA, CDR2 FQGNSA. V lost 1 base and J 1 base, leaving 7 bases between the germline ends. CDR3 length: 14 residues. The CDR3 sequence: CASSLVSGNTEAFF. The CDR3 DNA reads TGTGCCAGCAGCTTAGTGTCCGGGAACACTGAAGCTTTCTTT.

The genes are TRBV2 and TRBJ1-6; 7 nucleotides agree with TRBD1. CDR1 and CDR2 from the germline V gene are SNHLY and FYNNEI. Trimming at V came to 2 bases and at J to 3 bases, leaving 10 bases not matched to a gene. The CDR3 is 18 residues long. CDR3 DNA sequence: TGTGCCAGCAGTGAAAGGGGGCACAGGGCCGTCTATAATTCACCCCTCCACTTT. This translates into CASSERGHRAVYNSPLHF. Full variable domain (outside the CDR3, taken from reference TRBV2 and TRBJ1-6): EPEVTQTPSHQVTQMGQEVILRCVPISNHLYFYWYRQILGQKVEFLVSFYNNEISEKSEIFDDQFSVERPDGSNFTLKIRSTKLEDSAMYFCASSERGHRAVYNSPLHFGNGTRLTVT.

The count of this clone is one. V and J are TRBV9 and TRBJ2-5; 10 nucleotides agree with TRBD2. The CDR3 is 17 amino acids. Germline loops: CDR1 SGDLS, CDR2 YYNGEE. V was clipped by 3 bases and J by 1 base; unmatched bases: 9. The CDR3 is CASSAGRLAGGQETQYF. CDR3 bases: TGTGCCAGCAGCGCAGGGAGATTAGCGGGGGGCCAAGAGACCCAGTACTTC.

This clone came up once. The J gene is TRBJ1-1, the V gene TRBV25-1; 8 bases map to TRBD1. The trim removed 6 bases at V and 6 bases at J, leaving 9 bases unmatched. Germline V gene data show CDR1 as MGHDK and CDR2 as SYGVNS. This CDR3 spans 14 amino acids. The CDR3 region has the DNA TGTGCCAGCAGCTCAGGGGGCAAGGTTTCTGAAGCTTTCTTT. It yields the protein CASSSGGKVSEAFF.

The gene calls are TRBV6-5 and TRBJ1-4; TRBD1 is a possible D gene (5 bases). This CDR3 comprises 11 residues. The V and J ends lost 6 bases and 7 bases respectively, with 6 bases between them. Looked up from germline, CDR1 is MNHEY and CDR2 is SVGAGI. The CDR3 DNA reads as TGTGCCAGCAGGGGGGGTGAAAAACTGTTTTTT. This codes for CASRGGEKLFF.

Here the CDR3 reads CASSLWGTGSSNTEAFF. The CDR3 DNA reads TGTGCCAGCAGCTTATGGGGAACAGGAAGCTCGAACACTGAAGCTTTCTTT. The rearrangement uses TRBV7-9 and TRBJ1-1; possible D gene TRBD1, 5 bases. The CDR3 has 17 residues. The germline V gene encodes CDR1 SEHNR and CDR2 FQNEAQ (reference sequence). Deletions cut 2 bases from V and 1 base from J, with 17 bases between.

The chain joins TRBV14 to TRBJ1-1; D possibly corresponds to TRBD1 (6 bases). V dropped 1 base and J dropped 4 bases, with 16 bases sitting between them. The CDR3 is made up of 16 amino acids. Germline CDR1 is SGHDN and CDR2 is FVKESK. The CDR3 sequence is CASSQARGKGTTEAFF. CDR3 sequence (DNA): TGTGCCAGCAGCCAAGCGAGGGGGAAGGGGACCACTGAAGCTTTCTTT.

The chain carries TRBV6-1 and TRBJ1-5; D is uncertain. CDR1 is MNHNS and CDR2 is SASEGT in the germline V gene. V was shortened by 0 bases and J by 1 base, with 7 bases between the two germline ends. CDR3 length: 15 amino acids. The CDR3 DNA sequence: TGTGCCAGCAGTGAAGCGAGAGGGAGCAATCAGCCCCAGCATTTT. It codes for CASSEARGSNQPQHF.